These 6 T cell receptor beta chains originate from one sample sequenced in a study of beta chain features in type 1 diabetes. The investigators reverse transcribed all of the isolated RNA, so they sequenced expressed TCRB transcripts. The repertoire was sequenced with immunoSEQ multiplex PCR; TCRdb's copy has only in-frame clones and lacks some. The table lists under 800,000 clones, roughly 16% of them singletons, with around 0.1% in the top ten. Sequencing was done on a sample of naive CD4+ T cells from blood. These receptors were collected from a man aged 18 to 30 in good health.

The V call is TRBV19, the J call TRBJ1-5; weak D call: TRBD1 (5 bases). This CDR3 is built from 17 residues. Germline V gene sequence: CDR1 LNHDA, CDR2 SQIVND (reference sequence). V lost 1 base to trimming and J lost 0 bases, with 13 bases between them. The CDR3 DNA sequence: TGTGCCAGTAGTATAGGGGGCAGAGCTTATAGCAATCAGCCCCAGCATTTT. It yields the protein CASSIGGRAYSNQPQHF. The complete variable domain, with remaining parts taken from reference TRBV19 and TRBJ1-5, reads DGGITQSPKYLFRKEGQNVTLSCEQNLNHDAMYWYRQDPGQGLRLIYYSQIVNDFQKGDIAEGYSVSREKKESFPLTVTSAQKNPTAFYLCASSIGGRAYSNQPQHFGDGTRLSIL.

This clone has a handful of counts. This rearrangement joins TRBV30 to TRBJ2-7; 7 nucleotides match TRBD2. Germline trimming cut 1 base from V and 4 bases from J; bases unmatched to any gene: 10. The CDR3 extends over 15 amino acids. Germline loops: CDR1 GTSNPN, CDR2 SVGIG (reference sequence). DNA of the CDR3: TGTGCCTGGAGTGAATCGGCTAGCGGAACTTACGAGCAGTACTTC. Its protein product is CAWSESASGTYEQYF.

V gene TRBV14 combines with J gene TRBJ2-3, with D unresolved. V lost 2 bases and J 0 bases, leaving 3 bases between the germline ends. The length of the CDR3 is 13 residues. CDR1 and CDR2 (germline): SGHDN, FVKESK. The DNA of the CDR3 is TGTGCCAGCAGCCAACGGAGCACAGATACGCAGTATTTT. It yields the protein CASSQRSTDTQYF.

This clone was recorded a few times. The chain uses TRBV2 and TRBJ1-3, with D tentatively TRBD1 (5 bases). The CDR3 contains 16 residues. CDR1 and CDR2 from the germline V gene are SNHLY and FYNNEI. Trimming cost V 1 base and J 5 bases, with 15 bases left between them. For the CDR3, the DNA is TGTGCCAGCAGTGAAGAGGGGCAGCGACTGAGAAACACCATATATTTT. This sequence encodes CASSEEGQRLRNTIYF.

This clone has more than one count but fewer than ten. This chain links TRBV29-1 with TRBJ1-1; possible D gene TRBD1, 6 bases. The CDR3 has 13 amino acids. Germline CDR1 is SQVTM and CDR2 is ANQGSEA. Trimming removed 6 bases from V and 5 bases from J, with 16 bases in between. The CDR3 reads CSVAFRGATEAFF. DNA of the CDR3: TGCAGCGTCGCCTTTCGGGGGGCGACTGAAGCTTTCTTT. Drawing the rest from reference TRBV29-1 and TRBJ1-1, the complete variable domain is SAVISQKPSRDICQRGTSLTIQCQVDSQVTMMFWYRQQPGQSLTLIATANQGSEATYESGFVIDKFPISRPNLTFSTLTVSNMSPEDSSIYLCSVAFRGATEAFFGQGTRLTVV.

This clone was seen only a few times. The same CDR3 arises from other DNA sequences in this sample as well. The CDR3 spells CASSPPGGYGYTF. The CDR3 nucleotides are TGTGCCAGCTCACCACCCGGGGGCTATGGCTACACCTTC. The V gene is TRBV18, the J gene TRBJ1-2; TRBD1 is a possible D gene (5 bases). CDR3 size: 13 residues. The ends were cut back, 0 bases at V and 4 bases at J, with 6 bases in the middle. Germline V gives CDR1 KGHSH, CDR2 LQKENI.